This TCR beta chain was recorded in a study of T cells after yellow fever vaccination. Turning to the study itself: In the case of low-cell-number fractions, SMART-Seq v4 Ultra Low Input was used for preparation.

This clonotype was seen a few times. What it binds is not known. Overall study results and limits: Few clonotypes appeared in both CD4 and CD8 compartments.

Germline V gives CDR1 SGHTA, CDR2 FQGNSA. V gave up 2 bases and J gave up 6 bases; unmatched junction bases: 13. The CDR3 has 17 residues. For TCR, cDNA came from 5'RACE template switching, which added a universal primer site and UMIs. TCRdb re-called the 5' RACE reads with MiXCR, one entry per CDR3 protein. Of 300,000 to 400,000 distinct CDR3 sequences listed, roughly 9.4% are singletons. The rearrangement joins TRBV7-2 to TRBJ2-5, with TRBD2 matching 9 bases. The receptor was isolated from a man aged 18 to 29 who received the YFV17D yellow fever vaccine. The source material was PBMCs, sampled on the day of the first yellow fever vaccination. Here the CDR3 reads CASSLKGPAGGPKTQYF. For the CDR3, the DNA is TGTGCCAGCAGCTTAAAAGGTCCGGCGGGGGGGCCAAAGACCCAGTACTTC. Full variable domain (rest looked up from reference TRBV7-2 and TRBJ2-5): GAGVSQSPSNKVTEKGKDVELRCDPISGHTALYWYRQSLGQGLEFLIYFQGNSAPDKSGLPSDRFSAERTGGSVSTLTIQRTQQEDSAVYLCASSLKGPAGGPKTQYFGPGTRLLVL.